This T cell receptor (beta chain) emerged from a study of vaccination effects on CD4 cells after COVID-19 (dated by TCRdb to between 2021 and 2024). Describing the broader study: Each participant got two doses of an mRNA SARS-CoV-2 vaccine, either BNT162b2 or mRNA-1273. In both COVID-19 convalescent patients and infection-naive vaccine recipients, the study compared SARS-CoV-2 spike-specific CD4+ TCR repertoires from before mRNA vaccination with those from after it. The full study included ten to eleven COVID-19 convalescent patients and a handful of SARS-CoV-2-naive healthy vaccine recipients. Cultures from other donors in the study were sequenced with the Oncomine TCR Beta short-read assay on an Illumina iSeq 100. General findings and caveats noted by the study authors: At late post-vaccination timepoints, both infection-induced and vaccine-induced clones showed marked clonal contraction, consistent with waning T cell responses. Only a small number of convalescent patients were included, and no early post-infection timepoints were available, which limited the study. In healthy vaccine recipients, vaccine-induced clones were almost all SARS-CoV-2 mono-reactive, with only 1 of 255 cross-reactive with common cold coronaviruses.

In the ViraFEST assay, PBMC were stimulated with viral peptide pools, and TCR sequencing was then used to find antigen-specific CD4+ T cell clonotypes based on their expansion. After less than 13 days of culture, CD4+ T cells were isolated with the EasySep CD4+ T cell isolation kit. Negative nucleocapsid antibody results before and after vaccination confirmed that the healthy vaccine recipients had no prior SARS-CoV-2 infection. Two million PBMC per well were cultured with 8.5 to 10 ug/ml peptides in IMDM containing around 4.6% human AB serum, approximately 9.1 IU/ml IL-2 and gentamicin. Half of the culture medium was replaced with fresh IL-2-containing medium on days 3 and 7. Each peptide stimulation condition was cultured in triplicate wells unless otherwise noted. PBMC were separated from whole blood using Ficoll-Paque Plus gradient centrifugation and were then either cryopreserved at -140C or used fresh. The overlapping peptide pools covered the spike proteins of SARS-CoV-2 and of the common cold coronaviruses HCoV-NL63, HCoV-OC43 and HCoV-229E. The QIAamp micro DNA kit was used to extract genomic DNA from the cultured CD4+ T cells.

Worth noting for this clone: Its antigen remains undetermined. The input lacks base qualities; no much larger clone sits a single base away.

Receptor libraries were prepared by the immunoSEQ multiplex PCR assay. TCR beta CDR3 sequencing was performed on DNA from the cultured, isolated CD4+ T cells. Per the source publication's procedure: Non-productive TCR sequences were removed, reads were trimmed to the CDR3 region, and CDR3s of at least 7 amino acids were retained. The MANAFEST web app was used to pick out antigen-specific clonotypes by comparing their expansion in peptide wells with that in reference cultures. Positive clones required FDR<0.05 expansion versus reference and all other wells, odds ratio above 5, and frequency above 0.1% in two replicate wells. Clonotypes significantly expanded in SARS-CoV-2 spike wells and in at least one common cold coronavirus spike condition were defined as cross-reactive. Using the stringdist R package, CDR3 similarity was measured by Levenshtein distance, and unrooted trees were constructed with ape in R 3.6.1. TCRdb carries this immuneACCESS record with in-frame sequences only. Its versions omit some clonotypes, under half of them owing to an unresolved V gene in the studies checked, with the rest unexplained. V, J and clone size are those of that table, while D and trimming were read from the DNA. Present in this sample are 50,000 to 75,000 clones, 81% of which were seen just once. The leading ten clones occupy roughly 2.4% of the sample.

Specimen: CD4+ T cells from PBMCs cultured with HCoV-229E spike peptides, collected before COVID-19 vaccination. What the cell subset or site label conveys for this sample: HCoV-229E spike overlapping peptide pool stimulation. This clonotype was obtained from a human donor who received a COVID-19 vaccine.

The nucleotide sequence reads as follows: TGTGCCAGCTCACCAAGACGACAGGGAGAAAAACTGTTTTTT. This codes for CASSPRRQGEKLFF. Recombination connected TRBV18 to TRBJ1-4; 7 middle bases align to TRBD1. Reading the germline V gene gives CDR1 KGHSH and CDR2 LQKENI. V trim: 2 bases; J trim: 8 bases; unmatched bases: 5. The CDR3 has 14 amino acids, counting the end cysteine and phenylalanine. The retained sequence is limited to the CDR3, 42 bases, with the frame set at the first base.